Given below is one TCR beta chain in context. The antigen remains unidentified. CDR3 length: 15 amino acids. The V gene's germline CDR1 is SEHNR and CDR2 FQNEAQ (reference sequence). Trimming at V came to 5 bases and at J to 6 bases, leaving 6 bases not matched to a gene. The record originates from a study of T cell responses to AZD1222 COVID-19 vaccine. Study results and caveats: Nearly half of spike-specific TCRs reportedly target unmutated variant regions. Donor demographics were predominantly white British with a female majority; clonal diversity may be underestimated. Spike as a whole was targeted by vaccine-associated CD4 TCRs, dominant at 160-218 and 743-854.

Here immunoSEQ multiplex PCR was the method, and the copy in TCRdb shows in-frame clones only, minus some. Of over 140,000 clones in the sample, about 91% were seen once. Second doses that came at about 4 or about 12 weeks were put together. The genes are TRBV7-9 and TRBJ1-6; 8 bases align to TRBD1. The sequence derives from an adult who received the AZD1222 COVID-19 vaccine. The specimen comprised peripheral blood, sampled 28 days after the second AZD1222 dose. CDR3 amino acids: CASSAPRGPNSPLHF. The CDR3 nucleotides read TGTGCCAGCAGCGCTCCCAGGGGGCCTAATTCACCCCTCCACTTT.